This T cell receptor (beta chain) appears in the sequencing data of a study of blood T cell repertoires in COVID-19. Study-wide background: Sites in the United States, Italy and Spain provided acute and convalescent COVID-19 samples. PBMCs, B-cell-depleted T cells, or T cells were the source of the cDNA or gDNA that made up the material.

Germline-derived CDR1 and CDR2 are GTSNPN and SVGIG (reference sequence). The V segment lost 3 bases and the J segment 4 bases; nucleotides outside the gene matches: 2. This CDR3 spans 12 amino acids. Authors' analysis steps: It was from reference gene primer amplification that nucleated cell counts were estimated. TCRdb keeps only in-frame clones here, not all; method: immunoSEQ multiplex PCR. The V and J calls and the clone size are those of that table, but D and trimming were determined from the DNA. This repertoire shows more than 150,000 clones, under 90% found once; its top ten account for approximately 7%.

This receptor was identified in a human donor in a cohort sampled during active COVID-19. The chain employs TRBV30 and TRBJ1-1; 7 bases agree with TRBD1. The sequenced sample consisted of peripheral blood. The DNA for the CDR3 is TGTGCCTGGAGCCAGGGGGGCACTGAAGCTTTCTTT. Its translation is CAWSQGGTEAFF.